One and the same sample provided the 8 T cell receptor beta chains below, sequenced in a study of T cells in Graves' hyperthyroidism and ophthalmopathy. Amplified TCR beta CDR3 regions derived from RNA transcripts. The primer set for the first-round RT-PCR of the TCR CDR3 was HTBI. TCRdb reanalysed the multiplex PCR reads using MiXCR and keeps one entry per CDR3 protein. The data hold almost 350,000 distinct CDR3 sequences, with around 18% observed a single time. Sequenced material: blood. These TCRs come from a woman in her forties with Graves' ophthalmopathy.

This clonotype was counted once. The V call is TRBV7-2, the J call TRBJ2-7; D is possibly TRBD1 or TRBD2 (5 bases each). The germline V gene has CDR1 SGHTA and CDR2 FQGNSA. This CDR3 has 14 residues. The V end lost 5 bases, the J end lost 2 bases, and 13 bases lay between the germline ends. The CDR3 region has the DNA TGTGCCAGCAGCCAAACGGGGCATACCTACGAGCAGTACTTC. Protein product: CASSQTGHTYEQYF.

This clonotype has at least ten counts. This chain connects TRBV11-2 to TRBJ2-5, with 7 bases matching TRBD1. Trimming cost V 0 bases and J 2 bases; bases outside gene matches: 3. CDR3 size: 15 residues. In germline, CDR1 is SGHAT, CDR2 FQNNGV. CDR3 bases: TGTGCCAGCAGCTTAGAATTGGGACAGCAAGAGACCCAGTACTTC. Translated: CASSLELGQQETQYF.

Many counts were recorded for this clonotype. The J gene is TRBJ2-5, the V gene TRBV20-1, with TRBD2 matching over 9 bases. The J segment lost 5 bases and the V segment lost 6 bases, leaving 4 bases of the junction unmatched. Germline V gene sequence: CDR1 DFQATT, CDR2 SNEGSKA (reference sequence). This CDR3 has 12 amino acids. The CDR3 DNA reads TGCAGTGCCCAGCGGGAGGCGGAGACCCAGTACTTC. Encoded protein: CSAQREAETQYF.

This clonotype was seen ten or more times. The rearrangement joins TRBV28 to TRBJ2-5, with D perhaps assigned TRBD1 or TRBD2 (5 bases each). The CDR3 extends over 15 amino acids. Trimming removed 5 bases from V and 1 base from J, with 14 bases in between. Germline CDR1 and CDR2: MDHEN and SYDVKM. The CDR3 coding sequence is TGTGCCAGCAGTCGAGGGGTCCGTTCCCAAGAGACCCAGTACTTC. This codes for CASSRGVRSQETQYF.

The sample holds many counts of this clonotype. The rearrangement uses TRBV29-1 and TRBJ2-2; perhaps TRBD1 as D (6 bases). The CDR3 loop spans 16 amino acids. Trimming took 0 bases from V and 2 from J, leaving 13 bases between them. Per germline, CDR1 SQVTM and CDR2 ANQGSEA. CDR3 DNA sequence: TGCAGCGTTGAAGATCTTACGGGACATAACACCGGGGAGCTGTTTTTT. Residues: CSVEDLTGHNTGELFF.

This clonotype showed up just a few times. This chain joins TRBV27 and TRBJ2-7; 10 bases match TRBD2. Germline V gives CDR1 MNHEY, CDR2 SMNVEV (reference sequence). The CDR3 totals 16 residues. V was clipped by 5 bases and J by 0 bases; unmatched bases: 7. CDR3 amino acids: CASSPNSGRISYEQYF. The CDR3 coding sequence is TGTGCCAGCAGTCCGAATAGCGGGAGGATCTCCTACGAGCAGTACTTC.

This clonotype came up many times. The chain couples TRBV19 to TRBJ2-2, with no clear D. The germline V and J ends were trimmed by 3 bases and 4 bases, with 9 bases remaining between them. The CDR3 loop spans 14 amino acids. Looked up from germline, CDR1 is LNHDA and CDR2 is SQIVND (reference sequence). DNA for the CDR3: TGTGCCAGTAGTATGGAGCTTGGCACCGGGGAGCTGTTTTTT. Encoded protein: CASSMELGTGELFF.

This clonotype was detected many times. CDR3 loop: CASSKSGTAYEQYF. For the CDR3, the DNA is TGTGCCAGCAGCAAATCCGGGACAGCCTACGAGCAGTACTTC. The V call is TRBV9, the J call TRBJ2-7; TRBD1 aligns across 7 bases. The CDR3 loop spans 14 amino acids. With V trimmed by 4 bases and J by 2 bases, 6 bases remained unmatched. Germline lookup yields CDR1 SGDLS and CDR2 YYNGEE.